The subject of this entry is one T cell receptor beta chain. Its specificity is not known. PCR employed 60 Vbeta and 13 Jbeta primers. Clones were read by immunoSEQ multiplex PCR, and TCRdb kept only the in-frame ones, dropping some. Among some 100,000 clones listed, 84% were seen once. Germline lookup yields CDR1 SGDLS and CDR2 YYNGEE. This CDR3 is built from 15 residues. Trimming left V 0 bases short and J 0 bases short, with 10 bases between. The data were obtained in a study of cytomegalovirus exposure and HLA in healthy donors. Study results and limitations: Later analysis associated a missense DCLRE1C variant with TCR beta V- and J-gene trimming. Associated with HLA alleles at 0.05 false discovery rate in a later analysis were approximately 17,000 TCR beta sequences. There were some V segments, including TRBV6-2 and TRBV6-3, excluded as indistinguishable.

The rearrangement links TRBV9 to TRBJ2-7; possibly TRBD1 for D (6 bases). This clonotype was sampled from a woman under 30 in good health and CMV-seronegative. The sequencing sample was made of PBMCs. CDR3 in amino acids: CASSVEVGGSYEQYF. For the CDR3, the DNA is TGTGCCAGCAGCGTAGAAGTAGGGGGCTCCTACGAGCAGTACTTC.